These T cell receptor beta chains were read from a single sample in a study of human CD8 memory T cell subsets. TCRdb reprocessed the 5' RACE reads and keeps a single row for each CDR3 protein, giving no DNA. The clone table shows approximately 7,000 distinct CDR3 sequences, with the ten largest holding more than 20%. Material for sequencing was CD8+ T cells from PBMCs. The receptors were sampled from a human donor in good health. The CDR3 runs from the conserved cysteine through the conserved F or W. The order of the fields is clone size, V gene, J gene, CDR3 protein. Clone size is shown for a subset of rows, as once, few, many or a class of expanded clone.

NA	TRBV9	TRBJ1-1	CASSVGQGTGAEAFF
NA	TRBV28	TRBJ1-1	CASSFPRDSMNTEAFF
NA	TRBV28	TRBJ1-1	CASTLATYTEAFF
medium-sized	TRBV7-2	TRBJ1-1	CASSLVLGATEAFF
NA	TRBV20-1	TRBJ2-7	CSVGTESSYEQYF
medium-sized	TRBV20-1	TRBJ2-5	CSATDQGETQYF
NA	TRBV7-2	TRBJ2-7	CASSFEQSYEQYF
NA	TRBV12-3/TRBV12-4	TRBJ2-5	CASTSAGRPETQYF
NA	TRBV5-1	TRBJ2-3	CASSTGGQGRGYFTDTQYF
NA	TRBV19	TRBJ2-1	CASGLRSYNEQFF
NA	TRBV10-3	TRBJ2-1	CAISETAASGPLRSSYNEQFF
medium-sized	TRBV20-1	TRBJ2-3	CSARGQGPDTQYF
NA	TRBV7-2	TRBJ2-7	CASSTAGAVSYEQYF
medium-sized	TRBV28	TRBJ2-1	CASSRAREGYNEQFF
NA	TRBV12-5	TRBJ2-2	CASGPTGSTGELFF
NA	TRBV5-6	TRBJ2-7	CASSWDGSYEQYF
medium-sized	TRBV28	TRBJ1-4	CASSLDGKKLFF
NA	TRBV28	TRBJ2-3	CASSFVSGSDTQYF
NA	TRBV5-6	TRBJ1-6	CASSFTANSPLHF
NA	TRBV7-9	TRBJ1-5	CASSPEVDRAPHQPQHF
NA	TRBV20-1	TRBJ2-7	CSARELVSYEQYF
NA	TRBV19	TRBJ2-1	CASSFLAGSYNEQFF
NA	TRBV13	TRBJ1-1	CASSQTGLIVNTEAFF
NA	TRBV7-9	TRBJ2-3	CASSLVRVSTDTQYF
NA	TRBV20-1	TRBJ2-7	CSARGRDREAFSYEQYF
NA	TRBV28	TRBJ2-7	CASSPGRTYEQYF
NA	TRBV14	TRBJ2-3	CASSHRPGQGSDTQYF
NA	TRBV6-5	TRBJ1-1	CASSSGTERTEAFF
NA	TRBV20-1	TRBJ2-7	CSASPRRGLAFLEQYF
NA	TRBV11-2	TRBJ2-7	CASSLALSYEQYF
NA	TRBV10-3	TRBJ2-1	CAILGTSGTNEQFF
NA	TRBV28	TRBJ2-1	CASSPRSPYNEQFF